Described below is a single T cell receptor (beta chain) sequence and its context. Its antigen remains unidentified. These data come from a study of CD8+CD57+ T cells in acquired aplastic anemia. Study-wide background: The mean DNA yield obtained from sorted CD4+ and CD8+ cells came to about 3 ug.

In germline, CDR1 is KGHSH, CDR2 LQKENI. Between the trimmed V and J ends, which lost 3 bases and 1 base, there was a span of 10 bases. CDR3 length: 16 residues. Flow cytometry had shown expanded CD8+CD57+ cells in the patients chosen for sequencing. Patients, without exception, had severe acquired aplastic anemia. Genomic DNA, serving as template, underwent TCR beta VDJ and CDR3 profiling. Using its own MiXCR run on the reads, TCRdb lists one record per CDR3 protein. Of around 200,000 distinct CDR3 sequences listed, 40% to 50% are singletons. Study results and limitations: Any difference that existed in CD8+ Simpson's diversity between patients and controls was not significant. The study identified twenty-nine CD8+ CDR3 sequences shared by patients and controls.

The TCR sequence derives from a human donor with aplastic anemia. The V gene is TRBV18, the J gene TRBJ2-6; D gene uncertain. Sequencing used sorted CD4+, CD8+, or CD8+CD57+ T cells (not recorded which) from PBMCs. CDR3 bases: TGTGCCAGCTCACCCCTAAGTGGTTCTGGGGCCAACGTCCTGACTTTC. It codes for CASSPLSGSGANVLTF.